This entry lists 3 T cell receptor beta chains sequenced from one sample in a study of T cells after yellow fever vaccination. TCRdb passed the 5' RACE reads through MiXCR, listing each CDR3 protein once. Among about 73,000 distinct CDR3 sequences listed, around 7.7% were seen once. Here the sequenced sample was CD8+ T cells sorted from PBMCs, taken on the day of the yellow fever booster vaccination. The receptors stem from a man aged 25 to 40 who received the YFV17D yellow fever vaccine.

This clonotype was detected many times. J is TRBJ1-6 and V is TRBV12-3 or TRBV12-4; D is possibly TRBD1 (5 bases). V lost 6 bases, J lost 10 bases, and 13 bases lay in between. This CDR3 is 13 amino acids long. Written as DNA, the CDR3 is TGTGCCAGCAGCCCCGGGGGTGGGTCACCCCTCCACTTT. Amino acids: CASSPGGGSPLHF.

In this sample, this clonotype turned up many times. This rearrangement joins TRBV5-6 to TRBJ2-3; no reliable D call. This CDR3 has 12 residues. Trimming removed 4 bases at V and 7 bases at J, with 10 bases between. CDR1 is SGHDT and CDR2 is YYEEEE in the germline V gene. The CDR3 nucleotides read TGTGCCAGCAGCCAGAACGGAAATACGCAGTATTTT. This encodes CASSQNGNTQYF.

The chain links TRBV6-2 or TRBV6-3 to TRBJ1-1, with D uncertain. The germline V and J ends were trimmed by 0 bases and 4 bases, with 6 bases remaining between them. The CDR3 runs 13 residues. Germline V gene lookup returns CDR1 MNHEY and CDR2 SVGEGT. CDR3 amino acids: CASSYSLGTEAFF. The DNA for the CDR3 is TGTGCCAGCAGTTACTCCCTGGGCACTGAAGCTTTCTTT.